This T cell receptor (beta chain) was sequenced in a study of vaccination effects on CD4 cells after COVID-19 (dated by TCRdb to between 2021 and 2023). General notes on the study: To identify antigen-specific CD4+ T cell clonotypes by their expansion, the ViraFEST assay first stimulated PBMC with viral peptide pools and then applied TCR sequencing. Altogether, around 11 COVID-19 convalescent patients and 4 SARS-CoV-2-naive healthy vaccine recipients made up the full study. The Oncomine TCR Beta short-read assay on an Illumina iSeq 100 was used to sequence cultures from other donors in the study. SARS-CoV-2 spike-specific CD4+ TCR repertoires were compared before and after mRNA vaccination in COVID-19 convalescent patients and in infection-naive vaccine recipients. Each participant got two doses of an mRNA SARS-CoV-2 vaccine, either BNT162b2 or mRNA-1273. A few million PBMC per well were cultured with approximately 10 ug/ml peptides in IMDM containing roughly 5% human AB serum, around 10 IU/ml IL-2 and gentamicin. Overall study results and their limits: At late post-vaccination timepoints, both infection-induced and vaccine-induced clones showed marked clonal contraction, consistent with waning T cell responses. Only a small number of convalescent patients were included, and no early post-infection timepoints were available, which limited the study. Among healthy vaccine recipients, nearly all vaccine-induced clones were SARS-CoV-2 mono-reactive, and just 1 of 255 was cross-reactive with common cold coronaviruses.

Trimmed from V: 3 bases; trimmed from J: 0 bases; junction bases lacking a gene match: 5. Inclusive of the bounding cysteine and phenylalanine, the CDR3 is 15 residues long. Left in the record is the CDR3 DNA by itself, 45 bases read in frame from the first base. The germline V gene (reference sequence) sets CDR1 to DFQATT and CDR2 to SNEGSKA. After around 11 days of culture, CD4+ T cells were isolated with the EasySep CD4+ T cell isolation kit. The absence of prior SARS-CoV-2 infection in healthy vaccine recipients was confirmed by negative nucleocapsid antibodies before and after vaccination. On days 3 and 7, half of the culture medium was replaced with fresh IL-2-containing medium. Each peptide stimulation condition was cultured in triplicate wells unless otherwise noted. PBMC were separated from whole blood using Ficoll-Paque Plus gradient centrifugation and were then either cryopreserved at -140C or used fresh. The QIAamp micro DNA kit was used to extract genomic DNA from the cultured CD4+ T cells.

A remark on this clone: Which antigen it targets is not known. Per-base quality was not reported, and no clone a single base away is much larger than it.

Library preparation employed the immunoSEQ multiplex PCR assay. DNA from the cultured, isolated CD4+ T cells was subjected to TCR beta CDR3 sequencing. On the study's bioinformatics: Non-productive TCR sequences were removed and reads were trimmed to the CDR3 region, keeping CDR3s of at least 7 amino acids. The MANAFEST web app was used to identify antigen-specific clonotypes by comparing expansion in peptide wells with expansion in reference cultures. Positive clones required FDR<0.05 expansion versus reference and all other wells, odds ratio above 5, and frequency above 0.1% in two replicate wells. Clonotypes significantly expanded in SARS-CoV-2 spike wells and in at least one common cold coronavirus spike condition were defined as cross-reactive. CDR3 similarity was assessed by Levenshtein distance using the stringdist R package, and unrooted trees were constructed with ape in R 3.6.1. TCRdb took this table from immuneACCESS and kept in-frame rearrangements with V and J called. Such tables lack part of the clones; where checked against another copy, unresolved V genes explain under half of the gap, and the rest is unexplained. V and J calls and clone size follow that table, whereas D and trimming were derived from the DNA. Within this sample are tens of thousands of clones, with about 62% of them counted one time only. 9.9% of the sample lies in the top ten.

This receptor chain uses TRBV20-1 and TRBJ2-7, with TRBD2 matching 10 junction bases. Source: CD4+ T cells from PBMCs cultured without peptide, taken before COVID-19 vaccination. This sequence was found in a human donor who received a COVID-19 vaccine. The CDR3 region reads CSASSSGGDSYEQYF. The nucleotide sequence is TGCAGTGCTAGTTCTAGCGGGGGCGACTCCTACGAGCAGTACTTC.